Listed below are T cell receptor beta chains from one sample, sequenced in a study of blood T cell repertoires in COVID-19. Sequenced by immunoSEQ multiplex PCR; TCRdb stores in-frame clones only, minus some. The sample comprises 110,000 to 150,000 clones, 65% to 80% of which are singletons, and less than 2.5% rests with the top ten. Sequencing input: peripheral blood. Receptors originate from a woman in her sixties with acute or convalescent COVID-19. CDR3s include the opening cysteine and the closing phenylalanine or tryptophan. D genes are given only for firm matches. Size values are once, few and many counts, or a class for expanded clones, and some rows have none.

>-|TRBJ1-1|-|TRBV12-3/TRBV12-4|11
TGTGCCAGCAGGCAGGGGTATGAAGCTTTCTTT
CASRQGYEAFF
>-|TRBJ2-1|once|TRBV5-1|14
TGCGCCAGCAGCTTGCGGGTGGCGTACAATGAGCAGTTCTTC
CASSLRVAYNEQFF
>TRBD2|TRBJ2-1|-|TRBV7-6|15
TGTGCCAGCAGCTTAGGAGCGGGGGGAGTGGGGGAGCAGTTCTTC
CASSLGAGGVGEQFF
>-|TRBJ2-7|-|TRBV12-3/TRBV12-4|11
TGTGCCAGCAGCCGGGGTTACGAGCAGTACTTC
CASSRGYEQYF
>-|TRBJ2-3|-|TRBV27|17
TGTGCCAGCAAAAAAAACTACAACAGGGTTTCTGTAGATACGCAGTATTTT
CASKKNYNRVSVDTQYF
>-|TRBJ2-7|-|TRBV10-1|13
TGCGCCAGCAGTGCGGACCAGGGGCTCGAGCAGTACTTC
CASSADQGLEQYF
>-|TRBJ1-1|-|TRBV5-6|13
TGTGCCAGCAGCTTCCTAGCGGGTACTGAAGCTTTCTTT
CASSFLAGTEAFF
>TRBD2|TRBJ2-1|-|TRBV28|15
TGTGCCAGCAGTTTATTGGGAGGGCAAGACAATGAGCAGTTCTTC
CASSLLGGQDNEQFF
>-|TRBJ1-5|-|TRBV19|13
TGTGCCAGTAGTATAGTCCTGTATCAGCCCCAGCATTTT
CASSIVLYQPQHF
>-|TRBJ1-2|few|TRBV27|13
TGTGCCAGCAGTTTTGGGGGGACTTATGGCTACACCTTC
CASSFGGTYGYTF